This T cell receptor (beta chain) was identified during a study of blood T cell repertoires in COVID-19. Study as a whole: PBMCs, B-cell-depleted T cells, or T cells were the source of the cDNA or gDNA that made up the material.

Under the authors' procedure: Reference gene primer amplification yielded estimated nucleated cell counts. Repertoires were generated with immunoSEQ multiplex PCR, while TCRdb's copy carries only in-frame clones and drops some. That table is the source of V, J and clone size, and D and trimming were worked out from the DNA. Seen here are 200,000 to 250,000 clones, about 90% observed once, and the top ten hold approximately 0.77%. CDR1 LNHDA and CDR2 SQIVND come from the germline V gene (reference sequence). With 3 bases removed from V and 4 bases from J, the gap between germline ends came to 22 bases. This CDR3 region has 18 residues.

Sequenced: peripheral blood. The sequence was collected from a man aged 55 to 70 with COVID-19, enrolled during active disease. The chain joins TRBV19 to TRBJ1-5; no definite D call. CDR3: CASSMTTQTRDFNQPQHF. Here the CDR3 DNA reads TGTGCCAGTAGTATGACCACCCAAACCCGGGATTTTAATCAGCCCCAGCATTTT.